What follows is one T cell receptor beta chain and its context. This entry belongs to a study of blood T cell repertoires in COVID-19. Study in general: PBMCs, B-cell-depleted T cells, or T cells were the source of the cDNA or gDNA that made up the material.

CDR3 size: 15 residues. Germline V CDR1 and CDR2: SEHNR, FQNEAQ (reference sequence). The ends were cut back, 4 bases at V and 7 bases at J, with 16 bases in the middle. In the authors' methods: Nucleated cell number was recorded as an estimate derived from reference gene primer amplification. Method: immunoSEQ multiplex PCR; TCRdb's copy keeps in-frame clones and lacks some. V, J and clone size are those of that table, while D and trimming were read from the DNA. In the table there are about 530,000 clones, roughly 91% of which are singletons. One Seattle source followed patients from active infection through their disease course.

This sequence was found in a woman aged 50 to 60 with COVID-19, enrolled during active disease. Sequenced sample: peripheral blood. The gene calls are TRBV7-9 and TRBJ1-4; D is perhaps TRBD1 (6 bases). The CDR3 spells CASSSPGTRTEKLFF. CDR3 coding DNA: TGTGCCAGCAGCTCCCCCGGGACAAGAACTGAAAAACTGTTTTTT.